The 30 T cell receptor beta chains in this list originate from one sample, sequenced in a study of shared clonotypes between healthy human individuals. Some clones are missing from TCRdb's copy, which holds only in-frame ones; the method was immunoSEQ multiplex PCR. The sample yields around 990,000 clones, about 80% seen once. Sequenced sample: memory CD4+ T cells from PBMCs. Subset of the sample: CD45RA-negative fraction. These receptors originate from a man between 18 and 35 years old in good health. Some clones in this sample may be carry-over from other donors' samples.

This clone has a single count. The chain carries TRBV4-3 and TRBJ2-1, with 8 bases fitting TRBD1. Losses at the gene ends were 4 bases for V and 8 bases for J; bases not matched to a gene: 13. The length of the CDR3 is 16 residues. Per the germline V gene, CDR1 is LGHNA and CDR2 is YSLEER. DNA of the CDR3: TGCGCCAGCAGCCCTAAATGGACAGGGTTGGTCCATGAGCAGTTCTTC. Translation gives CASSPKWTGLVHEQFF.

On this clone itself: This specimen includes other DNA sequences encoding the same CDR3. The CDR3 here is CASSNRGGYGYTF. In DNA, the CDR3 is TGTGCCAGCAGCAACAGGGGAGGCTATGGCTACACCTTC. This chain connects TRBV6-5 to TRBJ1-2; 7 bases are shared with TRBD1. CDR1 and CDR2 (germline): MNHEY, SVGAGI. This CDR3 is built from 13 residues. V shed 6 bases and J 4 bases; nucleotides not matched to a gene: 5.

This clone was counted a few times. J is TRBJ1-4 and V is TRBV28; D call uncertain. This CDR3 has 15 amino acids. V gave up 4 bases and J gave up 7 bases, with 16 bases separating them. Looked up from germline, CDR1 is MDHEN and CDR2 is SYDVKM. The CDR3, as DNA: TGTGCCAGCAGTTCTATGATAGGTGGGAGTGAAAAACTGTTTTTT. Translation gives CASSSMIGGSEKLFF.

The CDR3 nucleotides read TGTGCCAGCAGCGACCGGGACAGGGGTTTCAATGAGCAGTTCTTC. This translates into CASSDRDRGFNEQFF. The chain is built from TRBV11-2 and TRBJ2-1, with 10 bases fitting TRBD1. The germline CDR1 and CDR2 sequences are SGHAT and FQNNGV. With V trimmed by 5 bases and J by 6 bases, 7 bases remained unmatched. The CDR3 contains 15 residues.

V gene TRBV5-1 combines with J gene TRBJ1-5; a weak D match, TRBD1 (5 bases). The V end was cut by 4 bases, the J end by 7 bases, with 12 bases between. The CDR3 contains 13 residues. Germline assignment: CDR1 SGHRS and CDR2 YFSETQ. The chain's CDR3 is CASSQTEGQPQHF. CDR3 nucleotide sequence: TGCGCCAGCAGCCAGACAGAAGGGCAGCCCCAGCATTTT.

The chain employs TRBV11-2 and TRBJ2-7; 10 nucleotides match TRBD2. The ends lost 2 bases at V and 3 bases at J; junction bases unmatched: 4. The CDR3 covers 15 residues. CDR1 SGHAT and CDR2 FQNNGV come from the germline V gene. CDR3 amino acids: CASSLLAGGNYEQYF. The CDR3 bases are TGTGCCAGCAGCTTATTAGCGGGAGGAAACTACGAGCAGTACTTC.

The chain recombines TRBV9 with TRBJ1-2; D gene unclear. CDR1 is SGDLS and CDR2 is YYNGEE in the germline V gene. This CDR3 contains 11 residues. V lost 7 bases to trimming and J lost 4 bases, with 8 bases between them. CDR3 bases: TGTGCCAGCTCGCGTTCCTATGGCTACACCTTC. Residues: CASSRSYGYTF.

This clone came up a few times. This chain uses TRBV12-5 with TRBJ1-2; TRBD1 is a possible D gene (6 bases). V was trimmed by 2 bases and J by 2 bases, leaving 15 bases between them. Germline assignment: CDR1 LGHNT and CDR2 FRNRAP. The CDR3 has 16 residues. The CDR3 loop reads CASGLSRGLINYGYTF. In nucleotides, the CDR3 is TGTGCTAGTGGTTTGTCCCGGGGGCTAATCAACTATGGCTACACCTTC.

This clone has just one count. The chain has TRBV6-6 and TRBJ1-5; D possibly corresponds to TRBD1 (5 bases). Trimming took off 2 bases at V and 1 base at J, with 12 bases between the two ends. CDR1 is MNHNY, CDR2 SVGAGI, per germline (reference sequence). The CDR3 loop spans 16 amino acids. As DNA, the CDR3 is TGTGCCAGCAGTTACCGGGGGAGGACGAGCAATCAGCCCCAGCATTTT. This gives the protein CASSYRGRTSNQPQHF.

CDR3 sequence: CSVGGTAQETQYF. The CDR3 bases are TGCAGCGTGGGGGGGACAGCTCAAGAGACCCAGTACTTC. This chain links TRBV29-1 with TRBJ2-5; D may be TRBD1 or TRBD2 (7 bases each). The germline gives CDR1 SQVTM, CDR2 ANQGSEA. The V end lost 6 bases, the J end lost 2 bases, and 13 bases lay between the germline ends. The CDR3 covers 13 residues.

The sample holds one count of this clone. The chain has TRBV6-1 and TRBJ2-7; D tentatively fits TRBD1 or TRBD2 (5 bases each). Germline V CDR1 and CDR2: MNHNS, SASEGT. This CDR3 is built from 16 residues. With 4 bases removed from V and 3 bases from J, the gap between germline ends came to 19 bases. DNA for the CDR3: TGTGCCAGCAGTGCGACGGGGCCCTCGAGACTCTACGAGCAGTACTTC. Protein: CASSATGPSRLYEQYF.

The V and J genes are TRBV5-1 and TRBJ2-3; 14 nucleotides line up with TRBD2. The CDR3 covers 17 residues. Per the germline V gene, CDR1 is SGHRS and CDR2 is YFSETQ. V shed 5 bases and J 2 bases; nucleotides not matched to a gene: 7. The CDR3 DNA reads TGCGCCAGCAGGATCGGACTAGCGGGAGGTTTCACAGATACGCAGTATTTT. Translated: CASRIGLAGGFTDTQYF.

The chain has TRBV4-3 and TRBJ2-3; 9 bases line up with TRBD2. Losses at the gene ends were 0 bases for V and 3 bases for J; bases not matched to a gene: 4. Germline loops: CDR1 LGHNA, CDR2 YSLEER. CDR3 length: 16 residues. Here the CDR3 DNA reads TGCGCCAGCAGCCAAGAGGGGACTAGCAAGACAGATACGCAGTATTTT. Translation: CASSQEGTSKTDTQYF.

The V gene is TRBV2, the J gene TRBJ1-1; D is uncertain. The germline V gene encodes CDR1 SNHLY and CDR2 FYNNEI. This CDR3 spans 12 amino acids. The germline V and J ends were trimmed by 5 bases and 1 base, with 5 bases remaining between them. The CDR3 nucleotides read TGTGCCAGCAGTTCCCAGAACACTGAAGCTTTCTTT. Translating gives CASSSQNTEAFF. The complete variable domain, with remaining parts taken from reference TRBV2 and TRBJ1-1, reads EPEVTQTPSHQVTQMGQEVILRCVPISNHLYFYWYRQILGQKVEFLVSFYNNEISEKSEIFDDQFSVERPDGSNFTLKIRSTKLEDSAMYFCASSSQNTEAFFGQGTRLTVV.

This sequence joins TRBV11-1 and TRBJ2-5; D gene ambiguous. The assigned J gene may be wrong: the sequence end matches TRBJ2-7 better. CDR1 is SGHAT, CDR2 FQDESV, per germline (reference sequence). The CDR3 loop spans 13 amino acids. The CDR3 sequence is CASSSSLGHEQYF. The CDR3 bases are TGTGCCAGCAGCTCATCTCTCGGGCACGAGCAGTACTTC.

V usage is TRBV4-2 and J usage is TRBJ1-3; the D gene is possibly TRBD1 (5 bases). There are 15 residues in the CDR3. Trimming left V 2 bases short and J 0 bases short, with 8 bases between. CDR1 and CDR2 from the germline V gene are LGHNA and YNFKEQ. As DNA, the CDR3 is TGTGCCAGCAGCCAACCACAGGTCTCTGGAAACACCATATATTTT. Its protein is CASSQPQVSGNTIYF.

V is TRBV19 and J is TRBJ1-1; D not certain. CDR1 is LNHDA, CDR2 SQIVND, per germline (reference sequence). The length of the CDR3 is 13 residues. Deletions cut 5 bases from V and 6 bases from J, with 13 bases between. CDR3 nucleotides: TGTGCCAGTAGTTCTCCGGGAACTCCTGAAGCTTTCTTT. Its translation is CASSSPGTPEAFF.

The V gene is TRBV28, the J gene TRBJ2-7; 8 nucleotides line up with TRBD2. The germline CDR1 and CDR2 sequences are MDHEN and SYDVKM. CDR3 length equals 16 residues. Trimming cost V 5 bases and J 6 bases; bases outside gene matches: 15. CDR3 coding DNA: TGTGCCAGCAGTCTCCCCCGACTAGCGCGGTCGGTCGAGCAGTACTTC. It codes for CASSLPRLARSVEQYF.

The chain carries TRBV18 and TRBJ1-5, with 9 bases that match TRBD1. The CDR3 is made up of 14 amino acids. Germline CDR1 KGHSH, CDR2 LQKENI. V was pared by 5 bases and J by 6 bases, with 5 bases of the junction left unmatched. This CDR3 reads CASSGTGKVQPQHF. In nucleotides, the CDR3 is TGTGCCAGCTCAGGGACAGGGAAGGTTCAGCCCCAGCATTTT.

The genes are TRBV5-4 and TRBJ1-1; possibly TRBD1 for D (5 bases). This CDR3 spans 14 amino acids. CDR1 and CDR2 (germline): SGHNT, YYREEE (reference sequence). V was shortened by 2 bases and J by 3 bases, with 11 bases between the two germline ends. The CDR3 sequence: CASSLDQGDTEAFF. The DNA of the CDR3 is TGTGCCAGCAGCTTAGATCAGGGCGACACTGAAGCTTTCTTT.

The J gene is TRBJ2-3, the V gene TRBV11-2; D is possibly TRBD2 (5 bases). V gave up 8 bases and J gave up 3 bases, with 15 bases separating them. The CDR3 spans 14 residues. Per the germline V gene, CDR1 is SGHAT and CDR2 is FQNNGV. CDR3 amino acids: CASALRGKTDTQYF. CDR3 nucleotides: TGTGCCAGCGCCTTACGAGGGAAGACAGATACGCAGTATTTT.

This clone has a single count. This chain connects TRBV30 to TRBJ2-3; 9 bases are shared with TRBD1. Germline V gene lookup returns CDR1 GTSNPN and CDR2 SVGIG (reference sequence). Unmatched junction bases numbered 3, after V lost 5 bases and J lost 0 bases. The CDR3 runs 14 residues. This CDR3 is CAWDRGVSTDTQYF. For the CDR3, the DNA is TGTGCCTGGGACAGGGGGGTGAGCACAGATACGCAGTATTTT.

V and J are TRBV2 and TRBJ1-1; possibly TRBD1 for D (5 bases). Germline loops: CDR1 SNHLY, CDR2 FYNNEI. The CDR3 runs to 14 residues. The V gene lost 6 bases and the J gene lost 5 bases, with 16 bases spanning the gap. As DNA, the CDR3 is TGTGCCAGCAGCGGGGCCTTTGTGAGAACTGAAGCTTTCTTT. Encoded protein: CASSGAFVRTEAFF.

About this clone: One base separates it from a far larger clone, so it is likely a read error. The chain has TRBV5-1 and TRBJ1-4; no reliable D call. CDR1 and CDR2 (germline): SGHRS, YFSETQ. CDR3 length equals 13 residues. This CDR3 is CASSQEGFEKLSF. CDR3 bases: TGTGCCAGCAGCCAGGAGGGATTTGAAAAACTGTCTTTT.

The chain combines TRBV6-5 with TRBJ1-1; D gene uncertain. Trimming stripped 0 bases from V and 7 bases from J, with 9 bases between. In germline, CDR1 is MNHEY, CDR2 SVGAGI. The CDR3 spans 13 residues. DNA of the CDR3: TGTGCCAGCAGTTACTCGCGGGCCAGTGAAGCTTTCTTT. Its translation is CASSYSRASEAFF.

The chain uses TRBV7-2 and TRBJ2-2; D might be TRBD1 or TRBD2, each matching 5 bases. In germline, CDR1 is SGHTA, CDR2 FQGNSA. Trimming stripped 4 bases from V and 0 bases from J, with 12 bases between. The length of the CDR3 is 16 residues. In nucleotides, the CDR3 is TGTGCCAGCAGCTCCTCCGGGACGACGAACACCGGGGAGCTGTTTTTT. Protein sequence: CASSSSGTTNTGELFF. Looking up the rest from reference TRBV7-2 and TRBJ2-2 gives the full variable domain: GAGVSQSPSNKVTEKGKDVELRCDPISGHTALYWYRQSLGQGLEFLIYFQGNSAPDKSGLPSDRFSAERTGGSVSTLTIQRTQQEDSAVYLCASSSSGTTNTGELFFGEGSRLTVL.

The table lists this clone with a count of one. The chain is built from TRBV5-1 and TRBJ2-7; tentatively, D is TRBD2 (6 bases). CDR3 length: 14 residues. Trimming shortened V by 0 bases and J by 1 base, and 8 bases separated the two germline ends. The germline gives CDR1 SGHRS, CDR2 YFSETQ. CDR3 residues: CASSLGTKSYEQYF. The DNA for the CDR3 is TGCGCCAGCAGCTTGGGGACTAAGTCCTACGAGCAGTACTTC.

The genes are TRBV11-2 and TRBJ1-1; 8 bases line up with TRBD1. Germline CDR1 is SGHAT and CDR2 is FQNNGV. V shed 5 bases, J shed 5 bases, and the junction held 10 bases outside the gene matches. CDR3 length: 15 amino acids. CDR3 DNA: TGTGCCAGCAGCGTGGTAACAGGGGGGGTAACTGAAGCTTTCTTT. This gives the protein CASSVVTGGVTEAFF. The whole variable domain, remainder taken from reference TRBV11-2 and TRBJ1-1, is EAGVAQSPRYKIIEKRQSVAFWCNPISGHATLYWYQQILGQGPKLLIQFQNNGVVDDSQLPKDRFSAERLKGVDSTLKIQPAKLEDSAVYLCASSVVTGGVTEAFFGQGTRLTVV.

The chain employs TRBV6-1 and TRBJ2-4; D unclear. The CDR3 contains 15 residues. CDR1 and CDR2 from the germline V gene are MNHNS and SASEGT. V gave up 1 base and J gave up 0 bases, with 7 bases separating them. As DNA, the CDR3 is TGTGCCAGCAGTGAAGGGGGTATAGCCAAAAACATTCAGTACTTC. Translation: CASSEGGIAKNIQYF.

In DNA form, the CDR3 reads TGTGCCAGCAATCTTGGGGACAGGGAGAATCAGCCCCAGCATTTT. This codes for CASNLGDRENQPQHF. The V and J genes are TRBV28 and TRBJ1-5; the match to TRBD1 covers 9 bases. Trimming removed 7 bases from V and 4 bases from J; junction bases left unmatched: 8. The CDR3 has 15 residues. Per germline, CDR1 MDHEN and CDR2 SYDVKM.